One sample yielded the 21 T cell receptor beta chains listed below, sequenced in a study of shared clonotypes between healthy human individuals. Clones were sequenced by immunoSEQ multiplex PCR, and TCRdb holds only the in-frame ones, with some missing. The sample shows around 610,000 clones, about 95% of them seen only once. Positive CCR7 selection of CD45RO-negative cells yielded the naive CD8 cells, and terminally differentiated effector memory CD45RA+ cells were excluded. Sequencing was performed on naive CD8+ T cells sorted from blood. Receptors originate from a woman in her 30s in good health.

The gene calls are TRBV19 and TRBJ1-2; D is perhaps TRBD1 (6 bases). Germline V lookup: CDR1 LNHDA, CDR2 SQIVND (reference sequence). Trimming took off 9 bases at V and 1 base at J, with 12 bases between the two ends. The CDR3 sequence is 13 residues long. CDR3 amino acids: CASSDRNNYGYTF. The CDR3 nucleotides are TGTGCCAGCAGCGACAGGAATAACTATGGCTACACCTTC.

The gene calls are TRBV19 and TRBJ1-5; D perhaps matches TRBD1 (5 bases). The germline CDR1 and CDR2 sequences are LNHDA and SQIVND (reference sequence). The CDR3 length is 15 residues. V lost 4 bases to trimming and J lost 1 base, with 11 bases between them. CDR3 nucleotides: TGTGCCAGTAGTAGGGCGCCAGGGAGCAATCAGCCCCAGCATTTT. As protein: CASSRAPGSNQPQHF.

V usage is TRBV5-6 and J usage is TRBJ1-1; 11 nucleotides agree with TRBD1. Trimming at V came to 2 bases and at J to 0 bases, leaving 9 bases not matched to a gene. This CDR3 spans 18 amino acids. Germline V CDR1 and CDR2: SGHDT, YYEEEE. CDR3 in amino acids: CASSFAGDRGTMNTEAFF. The CDR3 nucleotides read TGTGCCAGCAGCTTCGCGGGGGACAGGGGGACCATGAACACTGAAGCTTTCTTT.

Concerning this clone itself: This CDR3 is also generated by other DNA sequences in the sample. CDR3 bases: TGTGCCAGCAGTTTAGGTGGAAACACCATATATTTT. This translates into CASSLGGNTIYF. The chain is built from TRBV28 and TRBJ1-3; unclear D gene. Germline loops: CDR1 MDHEN, CDR2 SYDVKM. CDR3 length: 12 residues. V shed 2 bases and J shed 3 bases, with 2 bases lying between them.

The J gene is TRBJ1-2, the V gene TRBV29-1; a weak D match, TRBD1 (5 bases). The germline V and J ends were trimmed by 2 bases and 8 bases, with 15 bases remaining between them. Germline V gene lookup returns CDR1 SQVTM and CDR2 ANQGSEA. The CDR3 is made up of 13 amino acids. CDR3 bases: TGCAGCGTTGAATCCGGGCAGGGTCACGGCTACACCTTC. Its protein is CSVESGQGHGYTF. Full variable domain (missing parts from reference TRBV29-1 and TRBJ1-2): SAVISQKPSRDICQRGTSLTIQCQVDSQVTMMFWYRQQPGQSLTLIATANQGSEATYESGFVIDKFPISRPNLTFSTLTVSNMSPEDSSIYLCSVESGQGHGYTFGSGTRLTVV.

The chain is built from TRBV28 and TRBJ2-1, with 8 bases fitting TRBD2. The CDR3 is made up of 15 amino acids. J gave up 0 bases and V 8 bases, and 6 bases lay outside the gene matches. Germline CDR1 MDHEN, CDR2 SYDVKM. CDR3 bases: TGTGCCAGCCGCCTCAGCGGGAGCTCCTACAATGAGCAGTTCTTC. Protein product: CASRLSGSSYNEQFF.

This chain joins TRBV27 and TRBJ1-2; no clear D gene. This CDR3 is 13 amino acids long. CDR1 MNHEY and CDR2 SMNVEV come from the germline V gene (reference sequence). V was cut by 0 bases and J by 7 bases, with 9 bases left in between. The DNA of the CDR3 is TGTGCCAGCAGTTTATCATTTGTTTCTGGCTACACCTTC. This encodes CASSLSFVSGYTF.

This chain uses TRBV7-9 with TRBJ2-1, with TRBD2 identical over 12 bases. The trim removed 10 bases at V and 15 bases at J, leaving 16 bases unmatched. Germline V CDR1 and CDR2: SEHNR, FQNEAQ (reference sequence). CDR3 length: 14 amino acids. This chain's CDR3 is CAILSRLAGAPLFF. The CDR3 nucleotides are TGTGCCATCCTGTCAAGACTAGCGGGAGCTCCCCTGTTCTTC. Filled out from reference TRBV7-9 and TRBJ2-1, the complete variable domain reads DTGVSQNPRHKITKRGQNVTFRCDPISEHNRLYWYRQTLGQGPEFLTYFQNEAQLEKSRLLSDRFSAERPKGSFSTLEIQRTEQGDSAMYLCAILSRLAGAPLFFGPGTRLTVL.

The rearrangement joins TRBV28 to TRBJ2-7, with 8 nucleotides matching TRBD1. The CDR3 has 14 residues. V gave up 3 bases and J gave up 3 bases; unmatched junction bases: 4. The germline V gene encodes CDR1 MDHEN and CDR2 SYDVKM. CDR3 in amino acids: CASSLTGENYEQYF. The CDR3 nucleotides read TGTGCCAGCAGTTTGACAGGGGAAAACTACGAGCAGTACTTC.

The chain carries TRBV6-6 and TRBJ2-7, with D unresolved. CDR3 length: 11 residues. Trimming took 5 bases from V and 3 from J, leaving 5 bases between them. CDR1 and CDR2 from the germline V gene are MNHNY and SVGAGI (reference sequence). CDR3 sequence reads: CASSRHYEQYF. The CDR3 DNA reads as TGTGCCAGCAGTAGACACTACGAGCAGTACTTC.

This clone was recorded a few times. The chain employs TRBV14 and TRBJ1-1; no definite D call. Germline loops: CDR1 SGHDN, CDR2 FVKESK. The CDR3 length is 12 residues. V was clipped by 4 bases and J by 12 bases, with 15 bases between them. CDR3 DNA: TGTGCCAGCAGCCCCGGGGAGGGTTTACCTTTCTTT. Translated: CASSPGEGLPFF.

V is TRBV6-5 and J is TRBJ2-7; D might be TRBD2 (5 bases). Trimming pared 5 bases from V and 3 bases from J, leaving 8 bases between. Per germline, CDR1 MNHEY and CDR2 SVGAGI. There are 12 residues in the CDR3. The CDR3 spells CASSPDFYEQYF. CDR3 sequence (DNA): TGTGCCAGCAGTCCGGACTTCTACGAGCAGTACTTC.

In regard to this clone: The sample holds other DNA sequences that translate to the same CDR3. The chain couples TRBV11-2 to TRBJ2-5; no definite D call. The CDR3 is 13 amino acids. V dropped 0 bases and J dropped 1 base, with 3 bases sitting between them. CDR1 and CDR2 (germline): SGHAT, FQNNGV. The chain's CDR3 is CASSLEPQETQYF. The CDR3 bases are TGTGCCAGCAGCTTAGAACCCCAAGAGACCCAGTACTTC.

This chain links TRBV5-6 with TRBJ2-7; 11 bases map to TRBD1. The germline CDR1 and CDR2 sequences are SGHDT and YYEEEE. V was clipped by 4 bases and J by 0 bases; unmatched bases: 15. This CDR3 is 19 amino acids long. The CDR3 nucleotides read TGTGCCAGCAGCCCGTGGGTGTTGTCCGGGACAGGGGGCTCCTACGAGCAGTACTTC. Its translation: CASSPWVLSGTGGSYEQYF.

In its sample, this clone was seen once. The V gene is TRBV28, the J gene TRBJ1-4; D remains ambiguous. This CDR3 is 15 amino acids long. The germline V gene encodes CDR1 MDHEN and CDR2 SYDVKM. Trimming shortened V by 4 bases and J by 0 bases, and 9 bases separated the two germline ends. The CDR3: CASSSGGSTNEKLFF. Written as DNA, the CDR3 is TGTGCCAGCAGTTCTGGAGGGTCAACTAATGAAAAACTGTTTTTT.

The gene calls are TRBV6-5 and TRBJ2-7; D call uncertain. This CDR3 contains 13 residues. Trimming shortened V by 11 bases and J by 1 base, and 15 bases separated the two germline ends. Per the germline V gene, CDR1 is MNHEY and CDR2 is SVGAGI. In DNA, the CDR3 is TGTGCCGCCGCCCGAACTGGTTCCTACGAGCAGTACTTC. It yields the protein CAAARTGSYEQYF.

The gene calls are TRBV2 and TRBJ2-5; D might be TRBD2 (5 bases). The CDR3 totals 14 residues. Germline CDR1 and CDR2: SNHLY and FYNNEI. The V end lost 6 bases, the J end lost 5 bases, and 16 bases lay between the germline ends. The CDR3 region is CASRPGLAWETQYF. CDR3 DNA: TGTGCCAGCAGGCCTGGGCTAGCTTGGGAGACCCAGTACTTC. Filled out from reference TRBV2 and TRBJ2-5, the complete variable domain reads EPEVTQTPSHQVTQMGQEVILRCVPISNHLYFYWYRQILGQKVEFLVSFYNNEISEKSEIFDDQFSVERPDGSNFTLKIRSTKLEDSAMYFCASRPGLAWETQYFGPGTRLLVL.

The chain couples TRBV11-2 to TRBJ2-7; D remains ambiguous. Looked up from germline, CDR1 is SGHAT and CDR2 is FQNNGV. The V and J ends lost 2 bases and 3 bases respectively, with 8 bases between them. This CDR3 has 13 residues. CDR3 sequence: CASSLRRRYEQYF. DNA of the CDR3: TGTGCCAGCAGCTTACGTAGACGCTACGAGCAGTACTTC.

The chain carries TRBV2 and TRBJ2-2, with TRBD1 identical over 7 bases. The V segment lost 7 bases and the J segment 0 bases; nucleotides outside the gene matches: 11. Germline CDR1 is SNHLY and CDR2 is FYNNEI. There are 17 residues in the CDR3. The CDR3 sequence is CASTHPGTVANTGELFF. DNA of the CDR3: TGTGCCAGCACCCACCCCGGGACAGTAGCGAACACCGGGGAGCTGTTTTTT. Looking up the rest from reference TRBV2 and TRBJ2-2 gives the full variable domain: EPEVTQTPSHQVTQMGQEVILRCVPISNHLYFYWYRQILGQKVEFLVSFYNNEISEKSEIFDDQFSVERPDGSNFTLKIRSTKLEDSAMYFCASTHPGTVANTGELFFGEGSRLTVL.

In this sample, this clone turned up once. The chain has TRBV28 and TRBJ1-4; the match to TRBD1 covers 7 bases. Germline lookup yields CDR1 MDHEN and CDR2 SYDVKM. There are 15 residues in the CDR3. V was pared by 5 bases and J by 8 bases, with 11 bases of the junction left unmatched. The CDR3 loop reads CASSPSQGMKEKLFF. CDR3 sequence (DNA): TGTGCCAGCAGTCCCTCACAGGGGATGAAGGAAAAACTGTTTTTT.

The chain links TRBV6-5 to TRBJ2-5; D is unclear. The J call is in doubt because the DNA end fits TRBJ2-7 better. In germline, CDR1 is MNHEY, CDR2 SVGAGI. The CDR3 length is 16 residues. CDR3 sequence reads: CASSYSMSRRSYEQYF. The CDR3 nucleotides read TGTGCCAGCAGTTACTCGATGTCACGGAGAAGCTACGAGCAGTACTTC.